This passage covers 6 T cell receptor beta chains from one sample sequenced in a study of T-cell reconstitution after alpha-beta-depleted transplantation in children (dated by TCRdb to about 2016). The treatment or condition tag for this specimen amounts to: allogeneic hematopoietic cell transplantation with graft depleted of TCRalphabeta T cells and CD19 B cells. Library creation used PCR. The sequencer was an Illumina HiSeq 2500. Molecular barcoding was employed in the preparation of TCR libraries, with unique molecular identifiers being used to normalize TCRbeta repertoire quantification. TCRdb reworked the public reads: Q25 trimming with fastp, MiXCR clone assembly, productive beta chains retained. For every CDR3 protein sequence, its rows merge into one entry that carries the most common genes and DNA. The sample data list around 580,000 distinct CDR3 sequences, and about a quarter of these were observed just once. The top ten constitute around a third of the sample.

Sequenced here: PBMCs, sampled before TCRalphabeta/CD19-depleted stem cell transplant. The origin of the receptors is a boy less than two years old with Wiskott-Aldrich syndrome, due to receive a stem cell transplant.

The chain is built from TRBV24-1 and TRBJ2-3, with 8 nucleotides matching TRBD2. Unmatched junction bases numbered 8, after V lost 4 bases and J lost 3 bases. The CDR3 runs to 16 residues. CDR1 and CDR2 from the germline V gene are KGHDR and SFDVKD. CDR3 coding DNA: TGTGCCACCAGTGACCCTACCGGGACTAGGACAGATACGCAGTATTTT. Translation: CATSDPTGTRTDTQYF.

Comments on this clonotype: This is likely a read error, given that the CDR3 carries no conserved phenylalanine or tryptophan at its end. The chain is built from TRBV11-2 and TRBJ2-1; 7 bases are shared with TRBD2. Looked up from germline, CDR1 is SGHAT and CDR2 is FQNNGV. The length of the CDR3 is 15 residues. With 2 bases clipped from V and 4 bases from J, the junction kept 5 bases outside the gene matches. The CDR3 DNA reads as TGTGCCAGCAGCTTATTATCTAGCGGATACAATGAGCAGTTCTAC. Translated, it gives CASSLLSSGYNEQFY.

This chain's CDR3 is CASSPRTGRGTEAFF. The CDR3 nucleotides read TGTGCCAGCAGTCCCCGGACAGGGCGGGGGACTGAAGCTTTCTTT. V gene TRBV28 combines with J gene TRBJ1-1; 8 nucleotides line up with TRBD1. With V trimmed by 5 bases and J by 5 bases, 10 bases remained unmatched. The CDR3 consists of 15 residues. Germline-derived CDR1 and CDR2 are MDHEN and SYDVKM.

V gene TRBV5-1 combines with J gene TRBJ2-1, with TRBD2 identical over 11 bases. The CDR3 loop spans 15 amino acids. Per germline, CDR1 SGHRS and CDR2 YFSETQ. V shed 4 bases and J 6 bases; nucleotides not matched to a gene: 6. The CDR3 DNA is TGCGCCAGCAGCCGCACTAGCGGGAGTAGCAATGAGCAGTTCTTC. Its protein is CASSRTSGSSNEQFF. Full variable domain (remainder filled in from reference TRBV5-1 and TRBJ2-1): KAGVTQTPRYLIKTRGQQVTLSCSPISGHRSVSWYQQTPGQGLQFLFEYFSETQRNKGNFPGRFSGRQFSNSRSEMNVSTLELGDSALYLCASSRTSGSSNEQFFGPGTRLTVL.

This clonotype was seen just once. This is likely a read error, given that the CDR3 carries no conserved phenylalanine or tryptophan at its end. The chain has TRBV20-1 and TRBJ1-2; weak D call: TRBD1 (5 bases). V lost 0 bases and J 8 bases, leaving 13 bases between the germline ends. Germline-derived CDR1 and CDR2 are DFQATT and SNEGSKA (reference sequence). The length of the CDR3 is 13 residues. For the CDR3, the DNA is TGCAGTGCTAGAGATTCAGGGTTCCTAGGCTACACCTTG. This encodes CSARDSGFLGYTL.

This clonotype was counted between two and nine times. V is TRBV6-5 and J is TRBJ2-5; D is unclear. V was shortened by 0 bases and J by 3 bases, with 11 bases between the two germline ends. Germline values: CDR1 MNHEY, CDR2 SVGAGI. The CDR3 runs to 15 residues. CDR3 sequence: CASSYSPLEKETQYF. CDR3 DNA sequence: TGTGCCAGCAGTTACTCCCCACTGGAAAAAGAGACCCAGTACTTC.